Shown below are 23 T cell receptor beta chains from a single sample sequenced in a study of blood T cell repertoires in COVID-19 (dated by TCRdb to about 2020). The library was obtained by the immunoSEQ multiplex PCR assay. TCRdb retrieved this table from immuneACCESS and kept in-frame rearrangements only. Not all clones are present; in checked studies, unresolved V genes account for under half, and no reason is known for the remainder. The table for this sample lists fewer than 200,000 clones; more than 80% of them were counted only once. The top ten hold around 0.5% of the sample. Material: peripheral blood. The receptors derive from a man aged 50 to 59 with acute or convalescent COVID-19.

The rearrangement links TRBV7-9 to TRBJ1-6; D is ambiguous. V dropped 1 base and J dropped 10 bases, with 17 bases sitting between them. CDR3 length: 16 residues. Germline values: CDR1 SEHNR, CDR2 FQNEAQ (reference sequence). Here the CDR3 reads CASSLEGLLGSSPLHF. The CDR3 DNA sequence: TGTGCCAGCAGCTTAGAAGGACTGTTAGGGAGCTCACCCCTCCACTTT.

The gene calls are TRBV24-1 and TRBJ2-6, with 10 bases lining up with TRBD1. V trimming: 4 bases; J trimming: 0 bases; junction bases outside the gene matches: 8. The CDR3 is made up of 19 amino acids. Germline V gives CDR1 KGHDR, CDR2 SFDVKD. Here the CDR3 DNA reads TGTGCCACCAGTGAATCTACGGGACAGGGGATCTCTGGGGCCAACGTCCTGACTTTC. Translated: CATSESTGQGISGANVLTF.

This clone was recorded once. In DNA form, the CDR3 reads TGTGCCAGCAGTACTGGGACAGCCACTGAAGCTTTCTTT. Translated, it gives CASSTGTATEAFF. The chain has TRBV2 and TRBJ1-1, with 7 bases fitting TRBD1. With V trimmed by 5 bases and J by 4 bases, 4 bases remained unmatched. In germline, CDR1 is SNHLY, CDR2 FYNNEI. CDR3 length: 13 residues.

The chain is built from TRBV27 and TRBJ1-2; D unresolved. Trimming took off 3 bases at V and 4 bases at J, with 9 bases between the two ends. Germline CDR1 and CDR2: MNHEY and SMNVEV (reference sequence). This CDR3 spans 13 amino acids. The CDR3 DNA sequence: TGTGCCAGCAGTTTGCACACAACCTATGGCTACACCTTC. It codes for CASSLHTTYGYTF.

This chain uses TRBV7-2 with TRBJ2-1, with 14 bases that match TRBD2. The CDR3 is made up of 18 amino acids. Germline V lookup: CDR1 SGHTA, CDR2 FQGNSA. V gave up 0 bases and J gave up 5 bases; unmatched junction bases: 6. The CDR3 sequence is CASSLAGTSGGNNNEQFF. CDR3 DNA sequence: TGTGCCAGCAGCTTAGCCGGGACTAGCGGGGGCAATAACAATGAGCAGTTCTTC.

This chain connects TRBV5-1 to TRBJ1-2; D ambiguous. Trimming left V 0 bases short and J 8 bases short, with 20 bases between. Germline V gives CDR1 SGHRS, CDR2 YFSETQ. The CDR3 runs 16 residues. CDR3 residues: CASSLVATRGTGGYTF. The CDR3 DNA reads TGCGCCAGCAGCTTGGTCGCGACTAGAGGTACCGGGGGCTACACCTTC.

The rearrangement uses TRBV27 and TRBJ2-7; TRBD2 aligns across 13 bases. There are 15 residues in the CDR3. Unmatched junction bases numbered 8, after V lost 6 bases and J lost 6 bases. Germline lookup yields CDR1 MNHEY and CDR2 SMNVEV (reference sequence). CDR3 nucleotide sequence: TGTGCCAGCAGCTGGACTAGCGGGAGAACTCGCGAGCAGTACTTC. Translation: CASSWTSGRTREQYF.

The J gene is TRBJ2-1, the V gene TRBV3-1 (or the pseudogene TRBV3-2); the D is unclear. Between the trimmed V and J ends, which lost 0 bases and 4 bases, there was a span of 7 bases. Germline CDR1 and CDR2: LGHDT and YNNKEL (reference sequence). There are 14 residues in the CDR3. This CDR3 reads CASSQELTYNEQFF. The CDR3 coding sequence is TGTGCCAGCAGCCAAGAACTGACTTACAATGAGCAGTTCTTC.

The CDR3 is CASSPDGGLSYEQYV. CDR3 sequence (DNA): TGCGCCAGCAGTCCGGACGGGGGACTTTCCTACGAGCAGTACGTC. The chain carries TRBV5-1 and TRBJ2-7, with D perhaps matching TRBD2 (6 bases). The germline V and J ends were trimmed by 5 bases and 1 base, with 16 bases remaining between them. The CDR3 extends over 15 amino acids. Germline values: CDR1 SGHRS, CDR2 YFSETQ.

This rearrangement joins TRBV19 to TRBJ1-5; D is perhaps TRBD1 (5 bases). This CDR3 contains 13 residues. V was shortened by 4 bases and J by 6 bases, with 10 bases between the two germline ends. Germline loops: CDR1 LNHDA, CDR2 SQIVND (reference sequence). The CDR3 loop reads CASSTGKRQPQHF. In DNA form, the CDR3 reads TGTGCCAGTAGTACAGGGAAACGTCAGCCCCAGCATTTT.

The chain employs TRBV5-4 and TRBJ2-7; 12 bases fit TRBD1. The CDR3 sequence is 15 residues long. V dropped 4 bases and J dropped 0; count of bases not matched to a gene: 2. CDR1 is SGHNT and CDR2 is YYREEE in the germline V gene (reference sequence). The CDR3 is CASSPGQGASYEQYF. CDR3 DNA: TGTGCCAGCAGCCCGGGACAGGGGGCCTCCTACGAGCAGTACTTC.

This rearrangement joins TRBV11-3 to TRBJ2-3; 16 bases are shared with TRBD2. V shed 4 bases and J 12 bases; nucleotides not matched to a gene: 4. Germline values: CDR1 SGHNT, CDR2 YENEEA. This CDR3 has 14 residues. The CDR3 nucleotides are TGTGCCAGCAGCTCGGGACTAGCGGGAGGGGCTCAGTATTTT. The encoded protein is CASSSGLAGGAQYF.

The J gene is TRBJ2-1, the V gene TRBV4-1; the match to TRBD2 covers 14 bases. Germline values: CDR1 MGHRA, CDR2 YSYEKL. Germline trimming cut 3 bases from V and 7 bases from J; bases unmatched to any gene: 5. There are 16 residues in the CDR3. The CDR3 nucleotides are TGCGCCAGCAGCCACCCGGGACTAGCGGGAGTTAATGAGCAGTTCTTC. The encoded protein is CASSHPGLAGVNEQFF.

The rearrangement uses TRBV30 and TRBJ2-1, with a tentative D call TRBD2 (5 bases). This CDR3 has 13 residues. CDR1 is GTSNPN, CDR2 SVGIG, per germline (reference sequence). Trimming took off 2 bases at V and 6 bases at J, with 11 bases between the two ends. This chain's CDR3 is CAWSLGLSNEQFF. CDR3 nucleotides: TGTGCCTGGAGTTTAGGACTTTCCAATGAGCAGTTCTTC.

V is TRBV6-5 and J is TRBJ2-2; D is undetermined. CDR1 and CDR2 (germline): MNHEY, SVGAGI. The CDR3 is 12 amino acids. The V end was cut by 7 bases, the J end by 4 bases, with 7 bases between. The CDR3 DNA reads TGTGCCAGCAATGGCGGCACCGGGGAGCTGTTTTTT. Translation gives CASNGGTGELFF.

The chain carries TRBV10-3 and TRBJ1-2; 8 bases agree with TRBD1. The trim removed 4 bases at V and 8 bases at J, leaving 9 bases unmatched. CDR3 size: 14 residues. The germline gives CDR1 ENHRY, CDR2 SYGVKD. The CDR3 is CAISGGQGADGYTF. The CDR3 bases are TGTGCCATCAGTGGCGGCCAGGGGGCGGACGGCTACACCTTC.

The rearrangement uses TRBV4-2 and TRBJ1-1, with no clear D. Trimming shortened V by 0 bases and J by 0 bases, and 5 bases separated the two germline ends. The germline V gene encodes CDR1 LGHNA and CDR2 YNFKEQ. The CDR3 sequence is 14 residues long. The CDR3 DNA reads as TGTGCCAGCAGCCAAGACAGGCTGAACACTGAAGCTTTCTTT. It yields the protein CASSQDRLNTEAFF.

The chain combines TRBV7-2 with TRBJ1-2, with TRBD1 matching 8 bases. The junction had 5 bases not matched to a gene; V was cut back by 3 bases and J by 8 bases. The germline gives CDR1 SGHTA, CDR2 FQGNSA. This CDR3 comprises 13 residues. The CDR3, as DNA: TGTGCCAGCAGCTTCCAGGGGGCGCGGGGCTACACCTTC. It is translated as CASSFQGARGYTF.

This chain links TRBV5-1 with TRBJ2-3; D remains unclear. The V end was cut by 4 bases, the J end by 4 bases, with 10 bases between. Germline V gene lookup returns CDR1 SGHRS and CDR2 YFSETQ. The CDR3 length is 13 residues. The CDR3 protein is CASSRSRSDTQYF. CDR3 DNA sequence: TGCGCCAGCAGCCGAAGCCGGTCAGATACGCAGTATTTT.

The chain employs TRBV27 and TRBJ2-7; 8 bases map to TRBD1. Germline CDR1 is MNHEY and CDR2 is SMNVEV (reference sequence). The CDR3 has 14 amino acids. Trimming took 2 bases from V and 5 from J; bases not matched to a gene: 5. The CDR3 is CASSLLQGGDEQYF. CDR3 nucleotides: TGTGCCAGCAGTTTACTACAGGGGGGCGACGAGCAGTACTTC.

The V and J genes are TRBV11-2 and TRBJ2-7; the match to TRBD2 covers 10 bases. Trimming at V came to 5 bases and at J to 3 bases, leaving 7 bases not matched to a gene. The CDR3 is 15 amino acids. Germline V gene lookup returns CDR1 SGHAT and CDR2 FQNNGV. The CDR3 loop reads CASSPRTSGNYEQYF. CDR3 DNA sequence: TGTGCCAGCAGCCCCAGGACTAGCGGTAACTACGAGCAGTACTTC.

This chain links TRBV5-4 with TRBJ1-3; the D gene is possibly TRBD1 (5 bases). This CDR3 contains 16 residues. Trimming left V 4 bases short and J 0 bases short, with 14 bases between. Germline-derived CDR1 and CDR2 are SGHNT and YYREEE (reference sequence). DNA of the CDR3: TGTGCCAGCAGCCGAAAAATAGGGGACTCTGGAAACACCATATATTTT. Protein product: CASSRKIGDSGNTIYF.

The chain employs TRBV6-1 and TRBJ1-5; tentatively, D is TRBD1 (5 bases). CDR1 is MNHNS and CDR2 is SASEGT in the germline V gene. V dropped 2 bases and J dropped 6 bases, with 8 bases sitting between them. CDR3 size: 13 residues. The CDR3 loop is CASSEIQGQPQHF. In DNA form, the CDR3 reads TGTGCCAGCAGTGAAATCCAGGGTCAGCCCCAGCATTTT.